Detailed here is one T cell receptor (beta chain). Antigen: not known. The data are from a study of Graves' ophthalmopathy and Graves' hyperthyroidism. Study outcomes and limitations: For separating ophthalmopathy from stable hyperthyroidism, a 13-signature model gave approximately 90% sensitivity and 65% to 82% specificity.

Germline V gene sequence: CDR1 MRHNA, CDR2 SNTAGT. This CDR3 region has 11 residues. V was cut by 7 bases and J by 6 bases, with 9 bases left in between. Amplification of TCR beta CDR3 regions used RNA transcripts. Investigators did first-round RT-PCR with HTBI primers, then second-round multiplex PCR. MiXCR, applied by TCRdb to the multiplex PCR reads, yields one record per CDR3 protein. The table includes fewer than 600,000 distinct CDR3 sequences, approximately 14% detected once. The TCR sequence derives from a woman between 25 and 40 years old with Graves' ophthalmopathy. This rearrangement joins TRBV6-4 to TRBJ1-1; D gene unclear. Material for sequencing was blood. CDR3 in DNA: TGTGCCAGCAACGGACCCTCTGAAGCTTTCTTT. Translated, it gives CASNGPSEAFF.